This TCR beta chain was identified in a study of blood T cell repertoires in COVID-19. The CDR3 runs 17 residues. Germline CDR1 is SGHRS and CDR2 is YFSETQ. V was clipped by 1 base and J by 6 bases; unmatched bases: 15. Produced via immunoSEQ multiplex PCR; TCRdb's table is partial and in-frame only. The table includes tens of thousands of clones, roughly 80% detected once. Sequenced material: peripheral blood. This receptor was identified in a woman in her 70s with acute or convalescent COVID-19. The V and J genes are TRBV5-1 and TRBJ1-2; 7 nucleotides match TRBD1. CDR3 region: CASSLRGQPNGKDGYTF. CDR3 coding DNA: TGCGCCAGCAGCTTGAGGGGACAGCCCAACGGGAAGGATGGCTACACCTTC. Full variable domain (rest looked up from reference TRBV5-1 and TRBJ1-2): KAGVTQTPRYLIKTRGQQVTLSCSPISGHRSVSWYQQTPGQGLQFLFEYFSETQRNKGNFPGRFSGRQFSNSRSEMNVSTLELGDSALYLCASSLRGQPNGKDGYTFGSGTRLTVV.